The rows below give T cell receptor beta chains drawn from one sample of a study of shared clonotypes between healthy human individuals. The data were produced by immunoSEQ multiplex PCR, yet TCRdb's version contains in-frame clones alone and is incomplete. The table includes about 1 million clones, 75% to 85% detected once. The sample comprised memory CD4+ T cells from PBMCs. The receptors were gathered from a man younger than 30 in good health. Some clones in this sample may be carry-over from other donors' samples. The CDR3 runs from the conserved cysteine through the conserved F or W. A D gene is named only where the DNA matches it firmly. Clone size is not always given. Where it is, it says once, few, many or a class for expanded clones.

abundance,j_gene,v_gene,d_gene,CDR3aa,CDR3nt
NA,TRBJ1-2,TRBV5-1,NA,CASSPDSYYGYTF,TGCGCCAGCAGCCCGGACAGCTACTATGGCTACACCTTC
NA,TRBJ2-7,TRBV28,NA,CASARYEQYF,TGTGCCAGCGCACGATACGAGCAGTACTTC
NA,TRBJ1-4,TRBV19,NA,CASSIAGGAANEKLFF,TGTGCCAGTAGTATAGCGGGGGGGGCAGCTAATGAAAAACTGTTTTTT
NA,TRBJ1-4,TRBV2,NA,CASSHGEFNEKLFF,TGTGCCAGCAGTCACGGCGAGTTTAATGAAAAACTGTTTTTT
NA,TRBJ2-2,TRBV27,NA,CASSLSLTGKTGELFF,TGTGCCAGCAGTTTATCGTTAACAGGGAAAACCGGGGAGCTGTTTTTT
NA,TRBJ2-3,TRBV20-1,NA,CSARAGDTQYF,TGCAGTGCTAGAGCGGGAGATACGCAGTATTTT
NA,TRBJ1-2,TRBV5-4,NA,CASISQGSYGYTF,TGTGCCAGCATCTCACAGGGTAGCTATGGCTACACCTTC
NA,TRBJ2-1,TRBV4-2,NA,CASSQASGNEQFF,TGTGCCAGCAGCCAAGCCTCAGGGAATGAGCAGTTCTTC
NA,TRBJ2-7,TRBV5-1,TRBD2,CASSSIAGAGYEQYF,TGCGCCAGCAGCTCCATAGCGGGAGCAGGCTACGAGCAGTACTTC
NA,TRBJ2-1,TRBV9,TRBD2,CASSVVSGSSNEQFF,TGTGCCAGCAGCGTAGTAAGCGGGAGTAGTAATGAGCAGTTCTTC
NA,TRBJ2-3,TRBV7-9,TRBD2,CASSLGVLAASTDTQYF,TGTGCCAGCAGCCTAGGGGTTCTAGCGGCTAGCACAGATACGCAGTATTTT
NA,TRBJ2-7,TRBV7-2,TRBD1,CASSLALSRGLHEQYF,TGTGCCAGCAGCTTAGCGCTAAGCAGGGGGCTCCACGAGCAGTACTTC
NA,TRBJ1-2,TRBV18,NA,CASSPLSRFDGYTF,TGTGCCAGCTCACCCCTGAGCAGGTTTGATGGCTACACCTTC
few,TRBJ2-7,TRBV6-1,NA,CASSPELGSSYEQYF,TGTGCCAGCAGCCCGGAACTAGGCTCTTCCTACGAGCAGTACTTC
NA,TRBJ1-2,TRBV4-2,NA,CASSQERTLYGYTF,TGTGCCAGCAGCCAAGAAAGGACCCTCTATGGCTACACCTTC
NA,TRBJ2-1,TRBV9,NA,CASSRGGSYNEQFF,TGTGCCAGCTCTAGAGGGGGCTCCTACAATGAGCAGTTCTTC